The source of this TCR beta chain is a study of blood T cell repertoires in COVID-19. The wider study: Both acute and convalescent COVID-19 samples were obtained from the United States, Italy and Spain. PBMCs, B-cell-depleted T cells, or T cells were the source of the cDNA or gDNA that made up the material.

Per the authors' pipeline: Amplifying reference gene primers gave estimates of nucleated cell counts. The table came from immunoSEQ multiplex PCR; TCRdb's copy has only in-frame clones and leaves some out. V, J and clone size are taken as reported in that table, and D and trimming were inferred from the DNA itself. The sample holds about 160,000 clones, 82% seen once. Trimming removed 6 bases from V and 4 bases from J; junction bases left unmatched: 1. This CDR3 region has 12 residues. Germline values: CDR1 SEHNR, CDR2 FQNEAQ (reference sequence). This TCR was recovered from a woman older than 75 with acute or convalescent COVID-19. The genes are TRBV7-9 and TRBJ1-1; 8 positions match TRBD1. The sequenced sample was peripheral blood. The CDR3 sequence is CASRDRGTEAFF. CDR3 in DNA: TGTGCCAGCAGAGACAGGGGCACTGAAGCTTTCTTT. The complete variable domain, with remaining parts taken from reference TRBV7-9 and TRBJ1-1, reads DTGVSQNPRHKITKRGQNVTFRCDPISEHNRLYWYRQTLGQGPEFLTYFQNEAQLEKSRLLSDRFSAERPKGSFSTLEIQRTEQGDSAMYLCASRDRGTEAFFGQGTRLTVV.